The 7 T cell receptor beta chains given below trace back to one sample, sequenced in a study of blood T cell repertoires in COVID-19. Libraries were prepared by immunoSEQ multiplex PCR; TCRdb keeps only in-frame clonotypes and omits some of them. The table records under 200,000 clones, 70% to 90% of them present only once. Sequencing was performed on peripheral blood. Every receptor here comes from a man aged 55-75 years with active or convalescent COVID-19.

V gene TRBV24-1 combines with J gene TRBJ2-1; a weak D match, TRBD2 (6 bases). The ends were cut back, 9 bases at V and 7 bases at J, with 18 bases in the middle. Germline V gene lookup returns CDR1 KGHDR and CDR2 SFDVKD. The CDR3 sequence is 14 residues long. The CDR3 sequence: CATLGEAPWNEQFF. For the CDR3, the DNA is TGTGCCACCCTCGGGGAGGCGCCGTGGAATGAGCAGTTCTTC.

The chain links TRBV2 to TRBJ1-2; D is perhaps TRBD1 (5 bases). Germline CDR1 reads SNHLY; CDR2 reads FYNNEI. The germline V and J ends were trimmed by 7 bases and 4 bases, with 13 bases remaining between them. The CDR3 runs 13 residues. This chain's CDR3 is CASKRGWGYGYTF. The CDR3 region has the DNA TGTGCCAGCAAACGGGGGTGGGGCTATGGCTACACCTTC.

This clone appeared a single time. The chain combines TRBV6-1 with TRBJ1-2; D perhaps matches TRBD1 (6 bases). The CDR3 loop spans 14 amino acids. Trimming shortened V by 1 base and J by 7 bases, and 13 bases separated the two germline ends. Germline V CDR1 and CDR2: MNHNS, SASEGT. The CDR3 sequence: CASSEGGGALGYTF. In DNA, the CDR3 is TGTGCCAGCAGTGAAGGCGGGGGGGCGCTTGGCTACACCTTC.

The J gene is TRBJ1-5, the V gene TRBV15; D perhaps matches TRBD1 (5 bases). V lost 4 bases to trimming and J lost 1 base, with 8 bases between them. Germline V lookup: CDR1 LNHNV, CDR2 YYDKDF (reference sequence). The CDR3 length is 14 residues. The CDR3 sequence: CATSTPGSNQPQHF. The CDR3 nucleotides read TGTGCCACCAGCACCCCAGGGAGCAATCAGCCCCAGCATTTT. The full variable domain, its missing parts supplied by reference TRBV15 and TRBJ1-5, is DAMVIQNPRYQVTQFGKPVTLSCSQTLNHNVMYWYQQKSSQAPKLLFHYYDKDFNNEADTPDNFQSRRPNTSFCFLDIRSPGLGDTAMYLCATSTPGSNQPQHFGDGTRLSIL.

V and J are TRBV5-6 and TRBJ1-1; maybe TRBD1 (5 bases). The V gene lost 1 base and the J gene lost 5 bases, with 18 bases spanning the gap. CDR1 and CDR2 from the germline V gene are SGHDT and YYEEEE. The CDR3 spans 16 residues. Here the CDR3 DNA reads TGTGCCAGCAGCTTGTTTATCAGGGCGAAGGAGACTGAAGCTTTCTTT. This codes for CASSLFIRAKETEAFF.

This chain links TRBV5-1 with TRBJ2-1, with D perhaps TRBD2 (6 bases). Germline V gene sequence: CDR1 SGHRS, CDR2 YFSETQ. This CDR3 comprises 16 residues. V lost 4 bases and J lost 4, with 18 bases in between. CDR3 loop: CASSRDGMGGYNEQFF. The CDR3 DNA sequence: TGCGCCAGCAGCCGAGACGGGATGGGAGGTTACAATGAGCAGTTCTTC.

The J gene is TRBJ1-1, the V gene TRBV2; 9 nucleotides line up with TRBD1. After removal of 6 bases from V and 1 base from J, the junction contained 3 bases not matched to a gene. This CDR3 comprises 14 residues. Looked up from germline, CDR1 is SNHLY and CDR2 is FYNNEI. Here the CDR3 reads CASSRDRENTEAFF. CDR3 bases: TGTGCCAGCAGCAGGGACAGGGAGAACACTGAAGCTTTCTTT. Combining the CDR3 with reference TRBV2 and TRBJ1-1 gives the whole variable domain EPEVTQTPSHQVTQMGQEVILRCVPISNHLYFYWYRQILGQKVEFLVSFYNNEISEKSEIFDDQFSVERPDGSNFTLKIRSTKLEDSAMYFCASSRDRENTEAFFGQGTRLTVV.